The table lists the clone carrying this T cell receptor beta chain with a few counts. No antigen is known for it. This entry belongs to a study of beta chain features in type 1 diabetes. Study background: Across all samples, roughly 99 million sorted cells were examined.

CD45RO/CCR7/CD25/CD127/CD95/CD27 staining was used to isolate CD4+ naive, central memory, regulatory and stem cell-like memory cells by sorting. Sequenced material consisted of expressed TCRB transcripts (all of the isolated RNA was reverse transcribed). Using immunoSEQ multiplex PCR, the repertoire was profiled, and TCRdb retains in-frame clones only, with some absent. The sample carries more than 250,000 clones, 20% recorded once. In germline, CDR1 is MNHNY, CDR2 SVGAGI (reference sequence). The CDR3 covers 12 residues. V was shortened by 6 bases and J by 5 bases, with 11 bases between the two germline ends. Study-level findings and limits: Reads derived from cDNA could over-represent cells showing high TCR expression. Significant though moderate, a shortening of TCRB CDR3s appeared in all four CD4+ subsets of Type 1 diabetes patients.

Sequenced sample: naive CD4+ T cells from blood. The sequence was obtained from a woman aged 40 to 50 with type 1 diabetes. The rearrangement uses TRBV6-6 and TRBJ2-7; D possibly corresponds to TRBD2 (6 bases). The CDR3 DNA sequence: TGTGCCAGCAGCCTCTGGAGGGACGAGCAGTACTTC. Its protein is CASSLWRDEQYF.